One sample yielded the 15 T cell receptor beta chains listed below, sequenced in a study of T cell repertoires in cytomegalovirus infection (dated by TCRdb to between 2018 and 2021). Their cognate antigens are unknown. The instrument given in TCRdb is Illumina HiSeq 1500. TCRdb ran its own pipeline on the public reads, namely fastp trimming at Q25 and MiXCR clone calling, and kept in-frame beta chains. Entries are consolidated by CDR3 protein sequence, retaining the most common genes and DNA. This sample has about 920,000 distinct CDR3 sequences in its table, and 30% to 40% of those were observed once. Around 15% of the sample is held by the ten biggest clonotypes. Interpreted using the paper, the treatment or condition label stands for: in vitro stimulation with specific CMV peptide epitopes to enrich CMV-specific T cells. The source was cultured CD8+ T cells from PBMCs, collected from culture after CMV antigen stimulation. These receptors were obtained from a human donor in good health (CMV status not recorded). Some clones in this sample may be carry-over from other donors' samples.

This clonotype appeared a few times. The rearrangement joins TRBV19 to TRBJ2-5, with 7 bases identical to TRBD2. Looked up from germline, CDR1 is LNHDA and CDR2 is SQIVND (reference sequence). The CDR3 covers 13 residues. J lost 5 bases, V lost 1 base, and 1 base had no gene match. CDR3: CASSIAGGETQYF. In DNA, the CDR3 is TGTGCCAGTAGTATAGCGGGAGGCGAGACCCAGTACTTC.

This CDR3 is CATSRVAGAPRQFF. The CDR3 region has the DNA TGTGCCACCAGCAGAGTAGCGGGGGCCCCCAGGCAGTTCTTC. The chain uses TRBV15 and TRBJ2-1; TRBD2 agrees at 9 bases. Germline lookup yields CDR1 LNHNV and CDR2 YYDKDF (reference sequence). Trimming removed 1 base from V and 12 bases from J; junction bases left unmatched: 7. This CDR3 has 14 amino acids.

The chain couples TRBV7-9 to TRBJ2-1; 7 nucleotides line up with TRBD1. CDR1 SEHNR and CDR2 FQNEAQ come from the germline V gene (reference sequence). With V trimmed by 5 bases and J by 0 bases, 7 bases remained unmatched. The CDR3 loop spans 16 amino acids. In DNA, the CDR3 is TGTGCCAGCAGCAGTCAGACAGGGAGCTCCTACAATGAGCAGTTCTTC. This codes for CASSSQTGSSYNEQFF.

CDR3 in amino acids: CASSDYGNTEAFF. As DNA, the CDR3 is TGCGCCAGCAGTGATTACGGGAACACTGAAGCTTTCTTT. V is TRBV10-2 and J is TRBJ1-1; no reliable D call. The CDR3 is 13 amino acids. CDR1 is WSHSY, CDR2 SAAADI, per germline. V lost 3 bases and J 1 base, leaving 6 bases between the germline ends.

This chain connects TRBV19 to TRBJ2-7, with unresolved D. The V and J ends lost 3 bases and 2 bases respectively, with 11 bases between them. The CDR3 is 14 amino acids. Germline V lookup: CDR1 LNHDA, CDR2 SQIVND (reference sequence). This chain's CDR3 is CASSILPGTYEQYF. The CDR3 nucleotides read TGTGCCAGTAGTATTCTCCCTGGGACCTACGAGCAGTACTTC.

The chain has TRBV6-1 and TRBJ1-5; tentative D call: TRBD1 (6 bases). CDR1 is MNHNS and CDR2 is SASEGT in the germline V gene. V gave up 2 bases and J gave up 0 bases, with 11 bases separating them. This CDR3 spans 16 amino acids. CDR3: CASSEWGHDSNQPQHF. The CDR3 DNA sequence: TGTGCCAGCAGTGAATGGGGACACGATAGCAATCAGCCCCAGCATTTT.

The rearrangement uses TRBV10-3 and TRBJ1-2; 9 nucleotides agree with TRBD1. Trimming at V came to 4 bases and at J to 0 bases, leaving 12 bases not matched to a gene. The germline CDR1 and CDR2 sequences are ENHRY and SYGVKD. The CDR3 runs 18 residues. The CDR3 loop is CAISVTRDRAFANYGYTF. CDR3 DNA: TGTGCCATCAGTGTAACCCGGGACAGGGCGTTTGCTAACTATGGCTACACCTTC.

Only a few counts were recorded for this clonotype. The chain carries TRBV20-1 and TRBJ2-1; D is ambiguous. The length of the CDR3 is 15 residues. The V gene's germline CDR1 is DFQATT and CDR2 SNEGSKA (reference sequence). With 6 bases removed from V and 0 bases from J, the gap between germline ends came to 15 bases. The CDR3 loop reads CSAIDPPSSYNEQFF. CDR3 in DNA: TGCAGTGCAATAGACCCACCGTCCTCCTACAATGAGCAGTTCTTC.

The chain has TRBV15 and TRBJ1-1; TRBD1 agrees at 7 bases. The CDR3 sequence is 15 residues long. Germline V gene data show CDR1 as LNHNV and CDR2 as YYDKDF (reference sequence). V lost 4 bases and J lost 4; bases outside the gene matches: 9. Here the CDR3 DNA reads TGTGCCACCAGCATACCAACGACAGGGAGCACTGAAGCTTTCTTT. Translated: CATSIPTTGSTEAFF.

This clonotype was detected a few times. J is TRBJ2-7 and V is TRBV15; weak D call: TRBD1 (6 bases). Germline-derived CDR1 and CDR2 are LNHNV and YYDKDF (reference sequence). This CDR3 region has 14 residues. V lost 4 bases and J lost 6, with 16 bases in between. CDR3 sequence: CATSTGVPAAEQYF. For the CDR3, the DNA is TGTGCCACCAGCACAGGGGTCCCCGCCGCCGAGCAGTACTTC.

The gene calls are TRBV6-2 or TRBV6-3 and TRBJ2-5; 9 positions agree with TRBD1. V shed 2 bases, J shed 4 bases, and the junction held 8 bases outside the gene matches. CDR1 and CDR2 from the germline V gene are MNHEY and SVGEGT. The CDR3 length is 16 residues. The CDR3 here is CASSYTGQGMGETQYF. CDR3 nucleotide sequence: TGTGCCAGCAGTTACACAGGACAGGGGATGGGAGAGACCCAGTACTTC.

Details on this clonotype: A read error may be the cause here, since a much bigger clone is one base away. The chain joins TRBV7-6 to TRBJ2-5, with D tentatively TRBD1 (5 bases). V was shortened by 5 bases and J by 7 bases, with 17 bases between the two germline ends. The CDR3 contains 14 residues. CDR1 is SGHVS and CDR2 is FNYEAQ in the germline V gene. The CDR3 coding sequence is TGTGCCAGCAGCCCCATTTCCCGAAGGGGGACCCAGTACTTC. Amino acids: CASSPISRRGTQYF.

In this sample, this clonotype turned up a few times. The CDR3: CASSPGPSGQFF. In DNA form, the CDR3 reads TGTGCCAGCAGCCCAGGACCTTCGGGGCAGTTCTTC. The chain recombines TRBV7-9 with TRBJ2-1; D unresolved. This CDR3 region has 12 residues. Germline-derived CDR1 and CDR2 are SEHNR and FQNEAQ (reference sequence). Trimming left V 5 bases short and J 12 bases short, with 14 bases between. Full variable domain (rest looked up from reference TRBV7-9 and TRBJ2-1): DTGVSQNPRHKITKRGQNVTFRCDPISEHNRLYWYRQTLGQGPEFLTYFQNEAQLEKSRLLSDRFSAERPKGSFSTLEIQRTEQGDSAMYLCASSPGPSGQFFGPGTRLTVL.

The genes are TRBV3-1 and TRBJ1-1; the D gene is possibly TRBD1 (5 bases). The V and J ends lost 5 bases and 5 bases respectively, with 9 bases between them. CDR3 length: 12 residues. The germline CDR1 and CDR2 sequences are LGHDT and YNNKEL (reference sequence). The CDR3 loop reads CASSYRMTEAFF. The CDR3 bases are TGTGCCAGCAGCTACAGGATGACTGAAGCTTTCTTT.

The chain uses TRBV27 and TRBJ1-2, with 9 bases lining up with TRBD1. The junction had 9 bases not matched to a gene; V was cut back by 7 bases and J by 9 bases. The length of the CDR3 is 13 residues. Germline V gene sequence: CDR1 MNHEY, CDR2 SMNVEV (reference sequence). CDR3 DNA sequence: TGTGCCAGCACCCCGGGACAGGGTGTGAGCTACACCTTC. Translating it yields CASTPGQGVSYTF.